These T cell receptor beta chains were read from a single sample in a study of blood T cell repertoires in COVID-19. Measured with immunoSEQ multiplex PCR; TCRdb has only the in-frame clones, and not every one. The sample lists about 76,000 clones; about 90% were seen once. Sequencing was performed on peripheral blood. These receptors all come from a man aged 45-65 years with active COVID-19. Both conserved end residues are part of each CDR3. The D gene is left open where the match is weak.

v_call | d_call | cdr3_aa
TRBV7-2 | . | CASSLASSSYEQYF
TRBV4-3 | TRBD2 | CASSQDQRERDTQYF
TRBV24-1 | TRBD1 | CATSGTGYGYTF
TRBV7-7 | . | CASSSGRASTDTQYF
TRBV11-2 | TRBD1 | CASSLGMDRSTQVHTF
TRBV11-2 | . | CASSLTAGAVNTIYF
TRBV28 | . | CASIPRGQLQETQYF
TRBV28 | TRBD1 | CASRTGGTSNQPQHF
TRBV9 | TRBD1 | CASSVVAGGITEAFF
TRBV9 | . | CASSVAWADTQYF
TRBV6-5 | . | CASSYSSGENTEAFF
TRBV7-3 | . | CASSSGQGGLYEQYF
TRBV5-1 | . | CASSRQVVTAGELFF
TRBV11-2 | . | CASSLDNSYEQYF
TRBV6-5 | . | CASSSPGDEKLFF